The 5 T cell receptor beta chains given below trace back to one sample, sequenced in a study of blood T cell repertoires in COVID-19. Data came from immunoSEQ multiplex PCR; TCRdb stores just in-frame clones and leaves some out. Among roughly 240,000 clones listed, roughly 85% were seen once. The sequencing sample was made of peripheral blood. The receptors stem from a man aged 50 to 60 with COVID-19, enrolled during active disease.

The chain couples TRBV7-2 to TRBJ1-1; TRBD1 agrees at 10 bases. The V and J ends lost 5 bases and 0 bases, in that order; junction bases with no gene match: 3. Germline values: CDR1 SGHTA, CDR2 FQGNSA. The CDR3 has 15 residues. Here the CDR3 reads CASSQGQGVNTEAFF. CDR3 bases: TGTGCCAGCAGCCAAGGACAGGGGGTGAACACTGAAGCTTTCTTT.

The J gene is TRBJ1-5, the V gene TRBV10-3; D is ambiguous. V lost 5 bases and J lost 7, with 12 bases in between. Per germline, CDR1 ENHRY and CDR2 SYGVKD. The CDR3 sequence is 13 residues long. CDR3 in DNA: TGTGCCATCAGTCAATCCGGAGGGCAGCCCCAGCATTTT. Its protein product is CAISQSGGQPQHF.

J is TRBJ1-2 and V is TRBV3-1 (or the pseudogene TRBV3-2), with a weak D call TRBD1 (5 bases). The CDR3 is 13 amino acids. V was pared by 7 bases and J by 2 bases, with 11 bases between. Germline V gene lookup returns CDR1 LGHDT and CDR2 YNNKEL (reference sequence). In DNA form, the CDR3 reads TGTGCCAGCACCCGGGGGAGCAACTATGGCTACACCTTC. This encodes CASTRGSNYGYTF.

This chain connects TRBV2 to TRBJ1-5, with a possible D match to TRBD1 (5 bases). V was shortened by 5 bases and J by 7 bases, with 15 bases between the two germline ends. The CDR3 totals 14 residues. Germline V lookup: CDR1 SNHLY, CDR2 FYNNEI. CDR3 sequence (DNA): TGTGCCAGCAGTCTGGAGGGGTCGGGGCAGCCCCAGCATTTT. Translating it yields CASSLEGSGQPQHF. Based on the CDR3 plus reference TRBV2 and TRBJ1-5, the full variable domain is EPEVTQTPSHQVTQMGQEVILRCVPISNHLYFYWYRQILGQKVEFLVSFYNNEISEKSEIFDDQFSVERPDGSNFTLKIRSTKLEDSAMYFCASSLEGSGQPQHFGDGTRLSIL.

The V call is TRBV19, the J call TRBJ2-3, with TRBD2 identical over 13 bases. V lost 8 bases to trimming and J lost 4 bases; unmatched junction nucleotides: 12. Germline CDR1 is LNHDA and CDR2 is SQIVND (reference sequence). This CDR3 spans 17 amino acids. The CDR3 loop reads CASPHHDTSGGADTQYF. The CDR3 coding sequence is TGTGCCAGTCCCCACCACGACACTAGCGGGGGGGCAGATACGCAGTATTTT.